This T cell receptor (beta chain) was obtained from a study of shared clonotypes between healthy human individuals (dated by TCRdb to 2018 to 2020). Notes on the research overall: A couple of women and a few men aged 18 to 49 years were included in the cohort. For each donor, CD4 naive and CD4 memory were each run on three plates, CD8 naive on two plates, and CD8 memory on one plate. To estimate repertoire size and how much clonotype sharing occurs between individuals, the study deeply sequenced the blood TCR repertoires of roughly 5 healthy adults. To increase sequencing depth and limit assay-specific biases, different laboratories used diverse techniques to prepare libraries and sequence TCR repertoires. Each donor's leukapheresis produced roughly between roughly 0.9 and 8.9 billion PBMCs.

Based on the germline V gene, the CDR1 and CDR2 sequences are SGHDT and YYEEEE. Inclusive of the bounding cysteine and phenylalanine, the CDR3 is 16 residues long. Kept here is only the CDR3 DNA, which spans 48 bases and is read in frame from base 1. The germline V and J ends show losses of 3 bases and 6 bases respectively, and no gene match explains 11 bases of the junction. About this clone: Its antigen has not been determined. Base qualities are not provided; no much larger clone lies one nucleotide away.

Points the paper makes about the study in general: Across a handful of donors, approximately 4.6% of naive CD4, over 3% of naive CD8, around 2.1% of memory CD4, and approximately 0.4% of memory CD8 clonotypes were shared. Even with the large sequencing depth, rarefaction of the sorted-subset datasets indicated that sequencing was incomplete. Sampling was limited to blood, and TCR repertoires in tissue likely differ from TCR repertoires in blood. Pairwise subsampling indicated that sequencing depth was expected to affect the degree of clonotype sharing among donors. Higher generation probabilities were observed for clonotypes shared by all four sorted-subset donors than for non-shared clonotypes. The genetic and exposure-history diversity represented was limited by the small number of donors. Naive subsets generally had larger estimated clonotype richness than memory subsets did.

CD8 naive samples were CD45RO-negative cells positively selected for CCR7, giving a CD45RA+CCR7+ population that excluded TemRA cells. Donors were healthy HIV-negative adults with no recently reported acute infections or vaccinations. Only Caucasian adults living in Nashville, Tennessee, USA were represented among the donors. After blood collection by leukapheresis, PBMCs were isolated using Ficoll-Histopaque density gradient centrifugation and then cryopreserved in the vapor phase of liquid nitrogen. Analytical flow cytometry was used to check the purity and quantity of every magnetically sorted T cell population. Each sorted fraction had its genomic DNA isolated and then quantified by UV absorbance on a Nanodrop 2000c. TCR CDR3 regions were amplified from genomic DNA by multiplex PCR using the deep immunoSEQ assay. Genomic DNA extracted from each cell subset was distributed evenly over all wells of several immunoSEQ 96-well plates, and each plate served as one replicate. For sorted subsets, approximately 190 ng of genomic DNA, equivalent to some 30,000 T cell genomes, went into each replicate PCR. Purified libraries were quantified with a Qubit 3.0 fluorometer, sized on a Bioanalyzer 2100, and re-quantified with the KAPA Library Quantification kit. Every immunoSEQ 96-well plate was sequenced on a separate single-read 150-cycle Illumina NextSeq 550 flow cell. The authors processed their data as follows. The immunoSEQ output contained only junctional sequences without quality scores, so filtering could not match that applied to full-length reads. To assign V/J genes and CDR3, sequences were annotated using PyIR, a Python wrapper for IgBLAST v1.9, with IMGT germline references. Reads were filtered out if the reads had weak V/J assignments (E-value above 1e-6), no CDR3, stop codons, out-of-frame junctions, or ambiguous translated residues. V3J clonotypes were defined by identical inferred V gene, J gene, and CDR3 amino acid sequence. Percentage overlap between repertoires was computed as shared unique clonotypes divided by the size of the smaller repertoire. Richness of each repertoire was evaluated using RTK rarefaction, the Chao1 estimator, and Recon v2.1 estimates of unobserved clonotypes. For all TCRbeta clonotypes obtained by the gDNA method from a handful of donors, generation probabilities were computed with OLGA. This is the immuneACCESS table as TCRdb keeps it, with only in-frame sequences that have V and J called. A part of the clones is gone; compared with another copy, unresolved V genes explain less than half, and the rest is unexplained. V, J and clone size are taken as reported in that table, and D and trimming were inferred from the DNA itself. For this sample the table gives 2 million or so clones, of which approximately 94% were detected only once. The top ten constitute 0.85% to 1.2% of the sample.

Sequenced input: naive CD8+ T cells sorted from blood. This specimen's cell subset or site label, interpreted: CD45RA+CCR7+. This receptor was obtained from a man aged 18 to 35 in good health. This sequence uses TRBV5-6 and TRBJ2-2; 7 central nucleotides agree with TRBD2. The DNA sequence reads TGTGCCAGCAGCTGGTATGAGCGGGACCTCCCCGGGGAGCTGTTTTTT. Translated, this gives CASSWYERDLPGELFF.